The entry below gives a single T cell receptor (beta chain) sequence along with its context. The CDR3 sequence is 16 residues long. The V segment lost 1 base and the J segment 8 bases; nucleotides outside the gene matches: 6. Germline V gene data show CDR1 as LNHDA and CDR2 as SQIVND (reference sequence). The sample originates from a study of blood T cell repertoires in COVID-19. About the study: Samples taken during acute and convalescent COVID-19 were collected in the United States, Italy and Spain. The cDNA or gDNA used as material had been derived from T cells, B-cell-depleted T cells, or PBMCs.

Under the authors' procedure: Reference gene primer amplification in the assay estimated nucleated cell counts. TCRdb's copy holds only in-frame clones and misses some; the assay was immunoSEQ multiplex PCR. That table supplies the V and J calls and clone size; D and trimming were determined from the DNA. Counted here are 84,000 or so clones, around 92% occurring once; the ten biggest clones make up approximately 6.3%. This sequence joins TRBV19 and TRBJ2-1, with TRBD2 identical over 12 bases. The sequence came from a woman in her sixties with active COVID-19. The sequenced sample was peripheral blood. The CDR3 DNA reads TGTGCCAGTAGTATAGTGACTAGCGGGAGATTCTATGAGCAGTTCTTC. Protein: CASSIVTSGRFYEQFF.